This T cell receptor (beta chain) was retrieved from a study of T cell responses to AZD1222 COVID-19 vaccine. Study observations and caveats: Baseline antibody screening turned up just a handful of seropositive AZD1222 recipients.

With regard to this clone: Its antigen is not known.

Method: immunoSEQ multiplex PCR; TCRdb's copy keeps in-frame clones and lacks some. The repertoire holds 150,000 or so clones, around 90% seen once, with about 3.5% in the top ten. The specimen was peripheral blood, collected on day 0 of AZD1222 vaccination. The source of this sequence is an adult in good health.

The CDR3 DNA is TGTGCCAGCAGTGACAGGGGGCGCTCATACGAGCAGTACTTC. This translates into CASSDRGRSYEQYF. The rearrangement links TRBV6-6 to TRBJ2-7, with TRBD1 matching over 10 bases. J gave up 4 bases and V 5 bases, and 5 bases lay outside the gene matches. The CDR3 runs 14 residues. Germline V gene sequence: CDR1 MNHNY, CDR2 SVGAGI (reference sequence).